These T cell receptor beta chains were read from a single sample in a study of shared clonotypes between healthy human individuals. Profiling relied on immunoSEQ multiplex PCR, and the TCRdb table lists in-frame clones only, not all of them. The repertoire holds about 1.5 million clones, with approximately 98% as singletons. The sequenced sample was naive CD4+ T cells sorted from blood. These TCRs come from a young man in good health. Both conserved end residues are part of each CDR3.

v_gene | CDR3aa
TRBV29-1 | CSAETVWGTEAFF
TRBV7-3 | CASSSRTSGIETQYF
TRBV2 | CASGGEGSAETQYF
TRBV7-2 | CASSSPVRSDGYTF
TRBV30 | CAWSLRGNQPQHF
TRBV9 | CASSTGTRNTEAFF
TRBV6-1 | CASSALAGADNNEQFF
TRBV7-3 | CASSLTRTNYGYTF
TRBV27 | CASSPTGRRYGYTF
TRBV28 | CASSLGPEGDSGANVLTF
TRBV4-1 | CASSQDQRGATGELFF
TRBV28 | CASSLEGVRGYTF